The source of this TCR beta chain is a study of cytomegalovirus exposure and HLA in healthy donors (dated by TCRdb to 2015 to 2018). Looking at the study overall: An earlier analysis of some 600 of the donors reported about 300 Gb of sequence data and 117 million unique TCR beta sequences obtained from around 190 million T cells. Among 398 genotyped donors of the cohort, an average of approximately 230,000 unique TCR beta nucleotide sequences were sequenced per donor, roughly 20% of them non-productive. Typing coverage varied by locus: roughly 620-630 donors for A, B, C, DRB1 and DQB1; 522 for DQA1; around 570 for DPA1; about 450 for DPB1. In the later analysis, no new phenotypic data were used to find candidate immune exposures; instead, reliance was placed on TCR beta sequences and their occurrence across donors. All discovery cohort repertoires had been generated using a single sequencing platform. Several DR-DQ haplotypes were handled as single units for association and clustering, since linkage in the cohort was strong. Donor age, sex, ethnicity and CMV serostatus were collected together with the repertoire data. Using immunosequencing, the study profiled T cell repertoires from about 650 subjects and related those repertoires to cytomegalovirus serostatus. An earlier analysis of approximately 580 of the donors used high-throughput TCR beta sequencing to judge whether each TCR beta V gene segment behaved as functional or pseudogenic. Genome-wide SNP genotypes for about 65% of the roughly 700 donors were used in a later genetic analysis, which treated that subset as a discovery cohort. The genetic ancestry cluster associated with self-reported Caucasian donors included about 81% of the roughly 410 genotyped donors. In addition to the first cohort of 666 subjects, a separate validation cohort of approximately 110 different subjects was used. The study aimed to test whether cataloging public T cell receptors could reveal signatures of past pathogen exposure. In a later analysis, previously published TCR beta repertoires from about 640 donors were re-analyzed and high-resolution HLA genotyping was added so that TCR occurrence patterns could be studied. About 300 gigabases of sequencing data and tens of millions of unique TCR sequences were included in an early release covering roughly 700 HLA-typed donors. Both class I and class II loci were covered by HLA typing, at four-digit resolution. To predict cytomegalovirus infection status, the study combined high-throughput TCR immunosequencing, statistical association of individual TCRs with disease status, and machine learning.

Broader findings and caveats from the paper: Because counts were too low, about 15 rarely observed V segments, including chromosome 9 orphons, were left out of the earlier analysis of 587 of the donors. The study listed over 150 TCR beta chains as associated with cytomegalovirus. In a later analysis, HLA-associated TCR beta chains showed more clonal expansion and lower generation probabilities than non-associated chains that were equally common. Because HLA typing was missing for some donors at each locus, association tests included only the typed subset. Most TCR sequences were observed very rarely across donors, whereas some public TCRs were present in many individuals. Linkage disequilibrium might explain the correlated functional status among segregating V segments, but an unknown experimental factor could not be ruled out. A further reported finding was that TCR beta sequences accurately predicted the HLA-A and HLA-B alleles for most subjects in the first cohort. Cytomegalovirus status was reported to be diagnosed by the classifier with high specificity and sensitivity in both the original and validation cohorts. This cohort had only TCR beta chains sequenced, and the lack of alpha or paired-chain data limited which features could be detected. The authors suggested that the approach could potentially be extended to other disease states and immunological phenotypes. A later analysis reported that several top co-occurrence clusters appeared linked to parvovirus B19, influenza, CMV and Epstein-Barr virus. Some IMGT-functional V segments, including TRBV6-2 and TRBV6-3, could not be distinguished by the 87-base-pair reads and were therefore excluded. In a later analysis, 16,951 TCR beta sequences were associated with specific HLA alleles at a false discovery rate of 0.05. Immune exposure information for the cohort was limited to CMV serostatus. When HLA alleles, especially DR and DQ, strongly co-occurred, attributing TCR associations to individual alleles was difficult. Most CMV-associated TCR beta chains appeared to be HLA-restricted in a later analysis, and the HLA associations seemed to be driven largely by CMV exposure. In vitro tests confirmed that a few of the cytomegalovirus-associated TCR beta chains recognize cytomegalovirus antigens. A cluster of highly shared sequence variants was judged likely to represent a technical artifact of the sequencing pipeline. Sequencing depth was assumed to be roughly uniform across donors in the presence/absence analyses, though that assumption may not hold. In a later genetic analysis, fewer N-insertions in productive TCRs were reported among donors in an Asian-associated ancestry cluster than the 666-donor mean. According to a later analysis, TCR association rates differed among HLA loci, with DRB1 alleles showing the most associated TCRs and HLA-C alleles showing the fewest. An association between a missense DCLRE1C variant and V-gene and J-gene trimming of TCR beta chains was found in a later genetic analysis and replicated in an independent cohort. In an earlier analysis of some 540 of the donors, most TCR beta V segments appeared in productive rearrangements about 87% or about 30% of the time, broadly matching IMGT annotations.

On this clone itself: Its antigen has not been determined. No much larger clone exists at a distance of one base, and base qualities are not known.

Libraries were constructed by the immunoSEQ multiplex PCR assay. A mixture of 60 forward primers for TCR Vbeta segments and 13 reverse primers for TCR Jbeta segments was used in the multiplex PCR. The CDR3 region of rearranged TCR beta genes was amplified from genomic DNA with a multiplex PCR assay. The Illumina HiSeq System was used to sequence the amplified TCR beta libraries as 87-base-pair reads. The original pipeline was this. In a later analysis, tens of millions of unique TCR beta chains were counted across the approximately 640 repertoires, and roughly 11 million of these chains were shared by at least two donors. Raw reads were error-corrected and collapsed into unique sequences with a nearest-neighbor algorithm that merged closely related sequences to remove PCR and sequencing errors. CDR3 sequences were aligned to IMGT reference sequences to assign V, D and J gene segments. Each retained sequence needed at least a six-nucleotide match to both a V gene segment and a J gene segment. Rearrangements were classified as productive when the CDR3 lacked stop codons and remained in frame with V and J, and all other rearrangements were classified as non-productive. Following IMGT convention, CDR3 was defined as the stretch from the second conserved V-encoded cysteine to the conserved J-encoded phenylalanine. Sequences without an unambiguous match to a single V gene segment were excluded from the earlier analysis of approximately 600 of the donors. An earlier analysis of some 610 of the donors called V segments functional above 56.7% productive rearrangements and segregating when the between-donor standard deviation exceeded 5%. To diagnose cytomegalovirus status from the catalog of TCR beta chain sequences, a statistical classification framework was built. A later analysis assigned V and J genes by comparing TCR nucleotide sequences with IMGT/GENE-DB human TR gene sequences. A later analysis assigned CDR3 sequences and most-parsimonious VDJ recombination scenarios with the TCRdist pipeline. In a later analysis, each TCR beta chain was defined by its CDR3 amino acid sequence together with its V-gene family, and reads lacking a unique V-gene family were excluded. In a later analysis, 500 to 650 highly shared, low-generation-probability nucleotide sequences were removed to address suspected cross-contamination and a sequencing artifact. In a later analysis, a clonal expansion index for each public chain was calculated from normalized within-repertoire ranks of inferred template counts. In a later analysis, generation probabilities were computed using a VDJ recombination model fitted to out-of-frame rearrangements, and the results were checked against IGoR. In a later analysis, TCR-TCR, TCR-HLA and TCR-CMV co-occurrence was scored with hypergeometric tests, and a repertoire-size bias correction was applied to TCR pairs. False discovery rates were estimated in a later analysis by permuting HLA or CMV assignments 20 times. In a later analysis, co-occurring TCRs were grouped with DBSCAN, and TCRdist sequence similarity was added when clustering was performed within HLA-allele-positive subsets. For co-occurrence clustering, repertoires with fewer than 30,000 or more than 120,000 public chains were excluded, along with roughly 5 repertoires with anomalous nucleotide sharing. The table was pulled from immuneACCESS by TCRdb, which kept in-frame rearrangements only. Such tables lose some clones; where checked, under half of the loss comes from unresolved V genes, and the rest has no known cause. V and J calls and clone size come straight from that table; D and trimming were deduced from the DNA. The sample table shows about 150,000 clones, and roughly 70% are seen once. Of the sample, roughly 2% is held by the ten largest clones.

The cohort comprised under 700 healthy bone marrow donors. Cohort members were all nominally healthy when sampled, although unrecorded immune exposures were likely present. The donor tested CMV seropositive and was one of the 289 seropositive cohort members. Every donor gave a peripheral blood sample, and the peripheral blood mononuclear cells from that sample were used for TCR beta sequencing. Genomic DNA extraction from the blood cell samples was performed with the Qiagen DNeasy Blood Extraction Kit. In the germline V gene, CDR1 corresponds to KGHSH and CDR2 to LQKENI. There are 13 amino acids in the CDR3, from cysteine to phenylalanine inclusive. Just the 39-base CDR3 DNA is kept, in frame starting at base 1. V is shortened by 2 bases, J by 5 bases, and the region joining them spans 9 bases.

The sequence was collected from a woman aged 60-70 years in good health and CMV-seropositive. The sequencing sample was made of PBMCs. The chain uses TRBV18 and TRBJ1-1; the D gene is not confidently resolved. CDR3 reads: CASSPGFGTEAFF. The bases read TGTGCCAGCTCACCAGGGTTCGGGACTGAAGCTTTCTTT.